Below are 14 T cell receptor beta chains sequenced from a single sample in a study of blood T cell repertoires in COVID-19. The repertoire was sequenced with immunoSEQ multiplex PCR; TCRdb's copy has only in-frame clones and lacks some. The data contain 35,000 to 45,000 clones, roughly 85% of them seen just once; the ten biggest clones take up roughly 13%. The sequencing input was peripheral blood. All receptors come from a woman between 65 and 79 years old in a cohort sampled during active COVID-19.

The genes are TRBV7-2 and TRBJ2-1; 10 nucleotides agree with TRBD2. J lost 7 bases, V lost 5 bases, and 5 bases had no gene match. The CDR3 loop spans 14 amino acids. Germline V gene lookup returns CDR1 SGHTA and CDR2 FQGNSA. The CDR3: CASSQLAGLNEQFF. The CDR3, as DNA: TGTGCCAGCAGCCAACTAGCGGGATTAAATGAGCAGTTCTTC. The full variable domain, rest sourced from reference TRBV7-2 and TRBJ2-1, is GAGVSQSPSNKVTEKGKDVELRCDPISGHTALYWYRQSLGQGLEFLIYFQGNSAPDKSGLPSDRFSAERTGGSVSTLTIQRTQQEDSAVYLCASSQLAGLNEQFFGPGTRLTVL.

Turning to this clone: An end of the junction does not agree with germline; a read error may underlie this. The chain joins TRBV5-1 to TRBJ2-7; the match to TRBD2 covers 11 bases. The CDR3 runs 18 residues. CDR1 is SGHRS and CDR2 is YFSETQ in the germline V gene. The CDR3 loop reads CARSRGAGGLAAVYEQYF. The DNA of the CDR3 is TGCGCCCGCAGCCGGGGGGCAGGGGGACTAGCGGCAGTATACGAGCAGTACTTC. The whole variable domain, filled in from reference TRBV5-1 and TRBJ2-7, reads KAGVTQTPRYLIKTRGQQVTLSCSPISGHRSVSWYQQTPGQGLQFLFEYFSETQRNKGNFPGRFSGRQFSNSRSEMNVSTLELGDSALYLCARSRGAGGLAAVYEQYFGPGTRLTVT.

This clone was observed once. This CDR3 reads CASVQGGSGEAFF. In nucleotides, the CDR3 is TGTGCCTCCGTACAAGGAGGGAGTGGTGAAGCTTTCTTT. V gene TRBV10-3 combines with J gene TRBJ1-1; no clear D. CDR1 and CDR2 (germline): ENHRY, SYGVKD. This CDR3 is 13 amino acids long. V lost 11 bases and J 7 bases, leaving 20 bases between the germline ends.

The chain couples TRBV7-8 to TRBJ2-1; the D gene is possibly TRBD2 (5 bases). CDR1 SGHVS and CDR2 FQNEAQ come from the germline V gene. This CDR3 spans 12 amino acids. With 5 bases removed from V and 8 bases from J, the gap between germline ends came to 10 bases. This CDR3 is CASSLLADEQFF. CDR3 coding DNA: TGTGCCAGCAGCCTGCTAGCAGATGAGCAGTTCTTC. The full variable domain, completed using reference TRBV7-8 and TRBJ2-1, is GAGVSQSPRYKVAKRGQDVALRCDPISGHVSLFWYQQALGQGPEFLTYFQNEAQLDKSGLPSDRFFAERPEGSVSTLKIQRTQQEDSAVYLCASSLLADEQFFGPGTRLTVL.

The V call is TRBV2, the J call TRBJ2-7; 10 bases agree with TRBD1. V lost 8 bases and J lost 6; bases outside the gene matches: 10. CDR1 and CDR2 from the germline V gene are SNHLY and FYNNEI. The CDR3 spans 14 residues. Here the CDR3 reads CASRLGQGFSEQYF. The CDR3 DNA is TGTGCCAGCCGACTGGGACAGGGGTTTTCCGAGCAGTACTTC.

This chain links TRBV9 with TRBJ2-7; the match to TRBD2 covers 8 bases. The V and J ends lost 9 bases and 2 bases, in that order; junction bases with no gene match: 10. Germline values: CDR1 SGDLS, CDR2 YYNGEE. The CDR3 totals 14 residues. CDR3 region: CATKTSAVPYEQYF. Here the CDR3 DNA reads TGTGCCACCAAGACTAGCGCCGTACCCTACGAGCAGTACTTC. Full variable domain (rest looked up from reference TRBV9 and TRBJ2-7): DSGVTQTPKHLITATGQRVTLRCSPRSGDLSVYWYQQSLDQGLQFLIQYYNGEERAKGNILERFSAQQFPDLHSELNLSSLELGDSALYFCATKTSAVPYEQYFGPGTRLTVT.

In regard to this clone: The DNA is omitted, as the CDR3 cannot be located on it reliably, and the CDR3 follows TCRdb's listing. The chain recombines TRBV5-1 with TRBJ2-3; the table calls TRBD1, which could not be checked here. The CDR3 extends over 18 residues, inclusive of both ends. CDR1 and CDR2 from the germline V gene are SGHRS and YFSETQ. This chain's CDR3 is CASSFGAGTGLSTDTQYF.

This chain connects TRBV6-2 or TRBV6-3 to TRBJ1-1, with a tentative D call TRBD1 (6 bases). Per germline, CDR1 MNHEY and CDR2 SVGEGT. Trimming stripped 5 bases from V and 1 base from J, with 14 bases between. CDR3 length equals 15 residues. The CDR3 reads CASSKLQGKNTEAFF. The CDR3 coding sequence is TGTGCCAGCAGTAAATTACAGGGTAAGAACACTGAAGCTTTCTTT.

The chain has TRBV9 and TRBJ2-3, with TRBD1 as a possible D gene (5 bases). CDR1 and CDR2 from the germline V gene are SGDLS and YYNGEE. The CDR3 length is 14 residues. Trimming removed 3 bases at V and 6 bases at J, with 14 bases between. The CDR3 DNA reads TGTGCCAGCAGCGCAAGTCAGGGAAAGGATACGCAGTATTTT. This gives the protein CASSASQGKDTQYF.

This clone was seen once. The chain joins TRBV5-5 to TRBJ2-2; 12 nucleotides agree with TRBD1. The CDR3 runs 16 residues. The V gene's germline CDR1 is SGHKS and CDR2 YYEKEE (reference sequence). The V gene end was trimmed by 0 bases and the J gene end by 6 bases; junction bases not matched to a gene: 3. Here the CDR3 DNA reads TGTGCCAGCAGCTTGGGTTGGGACAGGGGGCCCGGGGAGCTGTTTTTT. Its protein is CASSLGWDRGPGELFF.

In its sample, this clone was seen once. The gene calls are TRBV9 and TRBJ2-1; TRBD2 is a possible D gene (7 bases). The germline CDR1 and CDR2 sequences are SGDLS and YYNGEE. Trimming stripped 0 bases from V and 9 bases from J, with 10 bases between. This CDR3 is built from 13 residues. CDR3 nucleotide sequence: TGTGCCAGCAGCGTAGGTAGGGGGGGTGAGCAGTTCTTC. Translated: CASSVGRGGEQFF.

The V call is TRBV18, the J call TRBJ2-7; D perhaps matches TRBD1 (5 bases). Germline V gene lookup returns CDR1 KGHSH and CDR2 LQKENI. Trimming shortened V by 1 base and J by 0 bases, and 7 bases separated the two germline ends. This CDR3 is built from 14 residues. The CDR3 sequence is CASSPQGNSYEQYF. CDR3 DNA: TGTGCCAGCTCACCACAGGGGAACTCCTACGAGCAGTACTTC.

V is TRBV20-1 and J is TRBJ2-7; 10 bases fit TRBD2. CDR1 is DFQATT and CDR2 is SNEGSKA in the germline V gene (reference sequence). The CDR3 totals 14 residues. With V trimmed by 3 bases and J by 3 bases, 5 bases remained unmatched. CDR3 DNA sequence: TGCAGTGCTAGTAAGCTAGCGGGAGTCTACGAGCAGTACTTC. Protein product: CSASKLAGVYEQYF.

The rearrangement joins TRBV30 to TRBJ2-2; TRBD1 might be the D (6 bases). Germline V gene sequence: CDR1 GTSNPN, CDR2 SVGIG (reference sequence). V was cut by 0 bases and J by 5 bases, with 7 bases left in between. The CDR3 consists of 13 residues. Here the CDR3 DNA reads TGTGCCTGGAGTGTAACAGGGACCGGGGAGCTGTTTTTT. Its translation is CAWSVTGTGELFF.